Detailed here is one TCR beta chain. Its specificity is unknown. The V and J ends lost 2 bases and 3 bases, in that order; junction bases with no gene match: 4. CDR1 is SNHLY and CDR2 is FYNNEI in the germline V gene. The CDR3 is made up of 14 amino acids. These data come from a study of vaccination and CD4 T cells after COVID-19. Study-wide context: In the convalescent group, nasal swab PCR was SARS-CoV-2 positive; about nine cases were mild and one severe. Investigators stimulated cells with overlapping spike peptides drawn from SARS-CoV-2, HCoV-NL63, HCoV-OC43 and HCoV-229E. Study-wide findings and caveats: Median SARS-CoV-2-reactive clonotypes rose from roughly 19 to 38, not significantly. Convalescent patients' clones that were vaccine-specific were spike mono-reactive in 304 of 307 cases.

Treatment of the sample: 10-day PBMC culture with coronavirus spike peptide pools or control peptides (ViraFEST assay). The Oncomine TCR Beta short-read assay was what sequenced the DNA obtained from cultured CD4+ T cells. TCRdb reanalysed the PCR reads using MiXCR and keeps one entry per CDR3 protein. The table has under 11,000 distinct CDR3 sequences, approximately 40% seen once. Source material: CD4+ T cells from blood, cultured in vitro. The J gene is TRBJ2-7, the V gene TRBV2; TRBD1 matches at 7 bases. The sequence came from a human donor who had recovered from COVID-19. CDR3 bases: TGTGCCAGCAGTGAAACGGGACAGCACTACGAGCAGTACTTC. Its translation: CASSETGQHYEQYF.